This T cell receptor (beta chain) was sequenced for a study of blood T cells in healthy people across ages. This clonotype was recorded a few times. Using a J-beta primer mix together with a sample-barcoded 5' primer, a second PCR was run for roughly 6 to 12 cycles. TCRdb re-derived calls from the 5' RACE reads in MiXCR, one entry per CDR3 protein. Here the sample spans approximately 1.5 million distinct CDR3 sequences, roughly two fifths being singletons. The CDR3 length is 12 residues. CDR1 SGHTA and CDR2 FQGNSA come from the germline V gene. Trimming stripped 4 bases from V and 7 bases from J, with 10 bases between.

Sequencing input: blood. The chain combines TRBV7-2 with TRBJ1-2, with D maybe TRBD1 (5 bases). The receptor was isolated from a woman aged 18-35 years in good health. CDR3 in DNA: TGTGCCAGCAGCTCCACCAGGGTTGGCTACACCTTC. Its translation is CASSSTRVGYTF.